This entry lists 25 T cell receptor beta chains sequenced from one sample in a study of beta chain features in type 1 diabetes. General observations from the study: Shorter TCRB CDR3s, moderately but significantly so, marked every one of the four CD4+ subsets in Type 1 diabetes patients.

Their antigen targets remain unknown. Every isolated RNA sample was fully reverse transcribed, so sequencing captured expressed TCRB transcripts. Clones were sequenced by immunoSEQ multiplex PCR, and TCRdb holds only the in-frame ones, with some missing. Of 600,000 or so clones listed, 9.5% to 15% are singletons. Sequenced sample: naive CD4+ T cells from blood. The receptor source for this set is a young man with type 1 diabetes.

The rearrangement uses TRBV2 and TRBJ1-5, with 12 bases identical to TRBD1. Germline CDR1 and CDR2: SNHLY and FYNNEI. Germline trimming cut 4 bases from V and 5 bases from J; bases unmatched to any gene: 6. This CDR3 region has 16 residues. The CDR3 DNA follows: TGTGCCAGCAGTGCCGGGACAGGGGGCGGGTATCAGCCCCAGCATTTT. Amino acid sequence: CASSAGTGGGYQPQHF.

This clone was found a few times. The gene calls are TRBV7-9 and TRBJ2-1; TRBD1 might be the D (7 bases). The germline V gene has CDR1 SEHNR and CDR2 FQNEAQ (reference sequence). CDR3 length: 14 residues. V was shortened by 8 bases and J by 4 bases, with 15 bases between the two germline ends. CDR3 in DNA: TGTGCCAGCGAAGAGGGGGCGGGATACAATGAGCAGTTCTTC. Its translation: CASEEGAGYNEQFF.

A few counts support this clone. The gene calls are TRBV29-1 and TRBJ1-2; no clear D gene. The CDR3 contains 13 residues. CDR1 and CDR2 from the germline V gene are SQVTM and ANQGSEA. V was cut by 4 bases and J by 4 bases, with 13 bases left in between. The CDR3: CSVAGRTGYGYTF. DNA of the CDR3: TGCAGCGTTGCGGGCAGGACGGGCTATGGCTACACCTTC. The whole variable domain, remainder taken from reference TRBV29-1 and TRBJ1-2, is SAVISQKPSRDICQRGTSLTIQCQVDSQVTMMFWYRQQPGQSLTLIATANQGSEATYESGFVIDKFPISRPNLTFSTLTVSNMSPEDSSIYLCSVAGRTGYGYTFGSGTRLTVV.

This clone has more than one count but fewer than ten. This chain uses TRBV19 with TRBJ2-2; weak D call: TRBD1 (5 bases). The V end was cut by 6 bases, the J end by 2 bases, with 13 bases between. CDR1 LNHDA and CDR2 SQIVND come from the germline V gene (reference sequence). The CDR3 totals 15 residues. CDR3 protein: CASRISRVNTGELFF. CDR3 DNA: TGTGCCAGTAGAATATCCAGGGTCAACACCGGGGAGCTGTTTTTT.

The chain carries TRBV9 and TRBJ1-2; D remains ambiguous. This CDR3 has 15 amino acids. V shed 1 base and J shed 5 bases, with 15 bases lying between them. The V gene's germline CDR1 is SGDLS and CDR2 YYNGEE. CDR3 sequence (DNA): TGTGCCAGCAGCGTAAATCCCCACGGCACTTATGGCTACACCTTC. This encodes CASSVNPHGTYGYTF.

The chain links TRBV9 to TRBJ1-4; TRBD1 matches at 9 bases. Germline values: CDR1 SGDLS, CDR2 YYNGEE. CDR3 length equals 15 residues. Trimming removed 4 bases from V and 8 bases from J; junction bases left unmatched: 9. CDR3 sequence: CASSRGGQGGEKLFF. As DNA, the CDR3 is TGTGCCAGCAGCCGAGGGGGACAGGGAGGGGAAAAACTGTTTTTT. Combining the CDR3 with reference TRBV9 and TRBJ1-4 gives the whole variable domain DSGVTQTPKHLITATGQRVTLRCSPRSGDLSVYWYQQSLDQGLQFLIQYYNGEERAKGNILERFSAQQFPDLHSELNLSSLELGDSALYFCASSRGGQGGEKLFFGSGTQLSVL.

This clone was seen a handful of times. This chain joins TRBV20-1 and TRBJ1-1, with D possibly TRBD1 on 5 matching bases. The CDR3 runs to 11 residues. Germline V gene lookup returns CDR1 DFQATT and CDR2 SNEGSKA (reference sequence). Trimming took off 5 bases at V and 11 bases at J, with 15 bases between the two ends. The CDR3, as DNA: TGCAGTGCTTCCCAGGGTCGGCCGGCTTTCTTT. This gives the protein CSASQGRPAFF.

This clone was found a few times. The chain couples TRBV28 to TRBJ2-2; TRBD2 is a possible D gene (6 bases). The CDR3 consists of 14 residues. Germline loops: CDR1 MDHEN, CDR2 SYDVKM. With 7 bases removed from V and 6 bases from J, the gap between germline ends came to 15 bases. CDR3: CASTRLEGAGELFF. Written as DNA, the CDR3 is TGTGCCAGCACCCGTCTGGAGGGAGCCGGGGAGCTGTTTTTT.

There are a few counts of this clone. The rearrangement links TRBV27 to TRBJ1-1; the match to TRBD1 covers 7 bases. This CDR3 has 13 residues. The trim removed 6 bases at V and 4 bases at J, leaving 5 bases unmatched. Per the germline V gene, CDR1 is MNHEY and CDR2 is SMNVEV (reference sequence). The CDR3 is CASRQGLITEAFF. DNA of the CDR3: TGTGCCAGCAGACAGGGGCTCATCACTGAAGCTTTCTTT.

This clone was recorded a few times. The chain is built from TRBV5-1 and TRBJ2-6; D is uncertain. Trimming pared 0 bases from V and 2 bases from J, leaving 15 bases between. The V gene's germline CDR1 is SGHRS and CDR2 YFSETQ. The CDR3 covers 18 residues. The DNA for the CDR3 is TGCGCCAGCAGCTTGGGAGCTTCTGGCCATACTGGGGCCAACGTCCTGACTTTC. It yields the protein CASSLGASGHTGANVLTF.

This clone was observed a handful of times. V gene TRBV7-9 combines with J gene TRBJ1-2; D uncertain. This CDR3 comprises 16 residues. The germline CDR1 and CDR2 sequences are SEHNR and FQNEAQ (reference sequence). The V end was cut by 5 bases, the J end by 3 bases, with 19 bases between. The CDR3 region is CASSPEGLQKHYGYTF. DNA for the CDR3: TGTGCCAGCAGCCCAGAAGGTCTACAGAAACACTATGGCTACACCTTC.

This clone was seen only a few times. The V gene is TRBV9, the J gene TRBJ1-1; weak D call: TRBD1 (6 bases). In germline, CDR1 is SGDLS, CDR2 YYNGEE. This CDR3 contains 15 residues. V shed 0 bases and J shed 4 bases, with 13 bases lying between them. The CDR3 region is CASSVAAGVSTEAFF. The CDR3 bases are TGTGCCAGCAGCGTAGCCGCAGGGGTCAGCACTGAAGCTTTCTTT.

Points on this clone: Other nucleotide sequences in the sample specify the same CDR3. The CDR3 sequence: CASSPPSGNTIYF. CDR3 bases: TGTGCCAGCTCACCGCCCTCCGGAAACACCATATATTTT. The chain couples TRBV18 to TRBJ1-3; D gene ambiguous. V was cut by 3 bases and J by 4 bases, with 7 bases left in between. Per the germline V gene, CDR1 is KGHSH and CDR2 is LQKENI. This CDR3 is built from 13 residues. The full variable domain, completed using reference TRBV18 and TRBJ1-3, is NAGVMQNPRHLVRRRGQEARLRCSPMKGHSHVYWYRQLPEEGLKFMVYLQKENIIDESGMPKERFSAEFPKEGPSILRIQQVVRGDSAAYFCASSPPSGNTIYFGEGSWLTVV.

The chain carries TRBV11-2 and TRBJ2-7; 8 bases are a match to TRBD2. Trimming removed 4 bases from V and 0 bases from J; junction bases left unmatched: 5. The V gene's germline CDR1 is SGHAT and CDR2 FQNNGV. This CDR3 has 15 residues. In DNA, the CDR3 is TGTGCCAGCAGCTGGGGACTAGTGGGCTCCTACGAGCAGTACTTC. It yields the protein CASSWGLVGSYEQYF.

This clone was seen only once. The chain couples TRBV4-2 to TRBJ2-1; a weak D match, TRBD2 (5 bases). Germline CDR1 is LGHNA and CDR2 is YNFKEQ. The CDR3 length is 14 residues. Trimming shortened V by 4 bases and J by 8 bases, and 15 bases separated the two germline ends. The CDR3 nucleotides are TGTGCCAGCAGCCGAGGGTTCCAGCGGTATGAGCAGTTCTTC. It yields the protein CASSRGFQRYEQFF.

This clone was detected only a few times. The chain combines TRBV13 with TRBJ2-1; 9 bases are shared with TRBD2. This CDR3 has 17 amino acids. Per the germline V gene, CDR1 is PRHDT and CDR2 is FYEKMQ (reference sequence). The V gene end was trimmed by 5 bases and the J gene end by 0 bases; junction bases not matched to a gene: 8. The CDR3 is CASSPAPTSGSYNEQFF. DNA of the CDR3: TGTGCCAGCAGCCCCGCCCCGACTAGCGGCTCCTACAATGAGCAGTTCTTC.

This clone was found a few times. The chain links TRBV6-1 to TRBJ2-1, with 8 bases aligning to TRBD2. The V and J ends lost 3 bases and 3 bases, in that order; junction bases with no gene match: 7. The germline CDR1 and CDR2 sequences are MNHNS and SASEGT. The CDR3 is made up of 16 amino acids. The DNA for the CDR3 is TGTGCCAGCAGTGAGGGGACTAGTCGGGGCTACAATGAGCAGTTCTTC. This encodes CASSEGTSRGYNEQFF.

This sequence joins TRBV9 and TRBJ2-1; D might be TRBD1 (6 bases). Germline assignment: CDR1 SGDLS and CDR2 YYNGEE. Trimming stripped 3 bases from V and 4 bases from J, with 11 bases between. This CDR3 spans 14 amino acids. The CDR3 is CASSEVGAYNEQFF. Here the CDR3 DNA reads TGTGCCAGCAGCGAGGTGGGGGCATACAATGAGCAGTTCTTC.

This clone was recorded a few times. The chain carries TRBV28 and TRBJ2-4; a weak D match, TRBD1 (5 bases). Per germline, CDR1 MDHEN and CDR2 SYDVKM. The CDR3 contains 12 residues. V lost 4 bases, J lost 9 bases, and 10 bases lay in between. This CDR3 reads CASSSTGTIQYF. DNA of the CDR3: TGTGCCAGCAGTTCAACAGGAACCATTCAGTACTTC.

The chain recombines TRBV7-9 with TRBJ2-2; 7 nucleotides match TRBD1. Germline loops: CDR1 SEHNR, CDR2 FQNEAQ (reference sequence). J lost 0 bases, V lost 0 bases, and 4 bases had no gene match. This CDR3 spans 17 amino acids. The CDR3: CASSLARDSSNTGELFF. DNA for the CDR3: TGTGCCAGCAGCTTAGCGAGGGACAGTTCGAACACCGGGGAGCTGTTTTTT. The variable domain in full, with the rest retrieved from reference TRBV7-9 and TRBJ2-2, is DTGVSQNPRHKITKRGQNVTFRCDPISEHNRLYWYRQTLGQGPEFLTYFQNEAQLEKSRLLSDRFSAERPKGSFSTLEIQRTEQGDSAMYLCASSLARDSSNTGELFFGEGSRLTVL.

This clone was seen more than once but under ten times. The CDR3 protein is CASSSVETQYF. CDR3 sequence (DNA): TGTGCCAGCAGCTCTGTAGAGACCCAGTACTTC. This chain links TRBV5-6 with TRBJ2-5; D call uncertain. V gave up 3 bases and J gave up 4 bases, with 4 bases separating them. This CDR3 is built from 11 residues. The germline V gene encodes CDR1 SGHDT and CDR2 YYEEEE. The variable domain in full, completed from reference TRBV5-6 and TRBJ2-5, reads DAGVTQSPTHLIKTRGQQVTLRCSPKSGHDTVSWYQQALGQGPQFIFQYYEEEERQRGNFPDRFSGHQFPNYSSELNVNALLLGDSALYLCASSSVETQYFGPGTRLLVL.

The CDR3 DNA is TGTGCCAGCAGCGCAGTCGGCTCCCTCTACAATGAGCAGTTCTTC. This gives the protein CASSAVGSLYNEQFF. The V call is TRBV9, the J call TRBJ2-1; D gene ambiguous. The CDR3 has 15 residues. CDR1 is SGDLS, CDR2 YYNGEE, per germline. Trimming removed 3 bases at V and 3 bases at J, with 13 bases between.

The rearrangement uses TRBV27 and TRBJ1-4, with D hard to call. The germline V gene encodes CDR1 MNHEY and CDR2 SMNVEV (reference sequence). Trimming stripped 2 bases from V and 8 bases from J, with 12 bases between. The CDR3 consists of 14 residues. CDR3 bases: TGTGCCAGCAGTTTAACTTGGGGTAACGAAAAACTGTTTTTT. Amino acid sequence: CASSLTWGNEKLFF.

The sample holds a few counts of this clone. This sequence joins TRBV25-1 and TRBJ2-2; possible D gene TRBD1, 5 bases. Trimming took off 6 bases at V and 4 bases at J, with 21 bases between the two ends. Germline V lookup: CDR1 MGHDK, CDR2 SYGVNS. The CDR3 is 17 amino acids. CDR3 sequence reads: CASSPHLGVLSTGELFF. DNA of the CDR3: TGTGCCAGCAGCCCACACCTAGGGGTATTGAGCACCGGGGAGCTGTTTTTT.

This sequence joins TRBV18 and TRBJ2-7; D gene unclear. CDR1 is KGHSH and CDR2 is LQKENI in the germline V gene. Trimming removed 2 bases at V and 1 base at J, with 9 bases between. The CDR3 is made up of 14 amino acids. In DNA form, the CDR3 reads TGTGCCAGCTCACCAACCGGAATTTCCTACGAGCAGTACTTC. It is translated as CASSPTGISYEQYF.